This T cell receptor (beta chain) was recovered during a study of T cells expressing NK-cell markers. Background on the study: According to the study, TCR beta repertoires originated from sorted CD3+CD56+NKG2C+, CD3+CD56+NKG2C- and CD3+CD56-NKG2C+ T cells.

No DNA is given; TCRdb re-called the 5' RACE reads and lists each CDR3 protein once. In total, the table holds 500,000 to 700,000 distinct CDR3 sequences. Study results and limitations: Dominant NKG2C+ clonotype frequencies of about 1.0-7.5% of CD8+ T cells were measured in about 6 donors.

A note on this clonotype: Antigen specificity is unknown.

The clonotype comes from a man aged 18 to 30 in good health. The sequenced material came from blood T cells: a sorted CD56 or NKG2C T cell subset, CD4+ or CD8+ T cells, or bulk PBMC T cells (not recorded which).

CDR3 amino acids: CATWGRSSSYEQYF. This rearrangement joins TRBV28 to TRBJ2-7; TCRdb picks TRBD2, but there is no DNA to check that call. This CDR3 is built from 14 residues. The germline CDR1 and CDR2 sequences are MDHEN and SYDVKM.